The clone carrying this T cell receptor (beta chain) was observed a few times. Its antigen is currently unknown. The data belong to a study of T cells after yellow fever vaccination. Background on the study: Fractions containing few cells were prepared with SMART-Seq v4 Ultra Low Input. Study-level points and caveats: Post-booster samples contained most primary-vaccination clones (nearly 98% CD4, roughly 88% CD8). Researchers cautioned that FACS-sorted repertoires could harbor abundant clonotypes contaminating from the bulk population.

TCRdb fed the 5' RACE reads into MiXCR, producing one record per CDR3 protein. The repertoire holds approximately 300,000 distinct CDR3 sequences, with around 7.3% as singletons. The V gene lost 0 bases and the J gene lost 3 bases, with 15 bases spanning the gap. Germline V lookup: CDR1 MGHRA, CDR2 YSYEKL. The CDR3 spans 16 residues. The sequence was collected from a man aged 18 to 30 who received the YFV17D yellow fever vaccine. The chain joins TRBV4-1 to TRBJ2-7; tentatively, D is TRBD2 (5 bases). The material was PBMCs, obtained roughly 46 days after the first yellow fever vaccination. The CDR3 DNA sequence: TGCGCCAGCAGCCAAGAGTTGGCTAGCCGTTACTACGAGCAGTACTTC. Translated: CASSQELASRYYEQYF.